One sample yielded the 27 T cell receptor beta chains listed below, sequenced in a study of Graves' ophthalmopathy and Graves' hyperthyroidism. Transcripts of RNA were the source for amplifying TCR beta CDR3 regions. The first-round RT-PCR employed HTBI primers together with the Qiagen OneStep RT-PCR kit. A multiplex PCR was then performed as the second round. TCRdb re-called the multiplex PCR reads with MiXCR, one entry per CDR3 protein. Of almost 400,000 distinct CDR3 sequences listed, approximately 20% are singletons. Source material: peripheral blood. The receptor source for this set is a woman between 18 and 29 years old with Graves' ophthalmopathy.

This clonotype was detected ten times or more. J is TRBJ1-1 and V is TRBV6-1; D remains unclear. CDR3 length: 13 amino acids. Trimming left V 7 bases short and J 5 bases short, with 14 bases between. Germline CDR1 and CDR2: MNHNS and SASEGT. DNA for the CDR3: TGTGCCAGCACCATAAGCTCAGGAACTGAAGCTTTCTTT. Encoded protein: CASTISSGTEAFF.

This clonotype was counted only a few times. This rearrangement joins TRBV15 to TRBJ1-1, with D possibly matching TRBD1 (5 bases). Trimming removed 4 bases from V and 5 bases from J, with 14 bases in between. Germline V gene data show CDR1 as LNHNV and CDR2 as YYDKDF (reference sequence). This CDR3 contains 14 residues. For the CDR3, the DNA is TGTGCCACCAGCATCATGAGGGGTATGACTGAAGCTTTCTTT. It translates to CATSIMRGMTEAFF.

This clonotype has at least ten counts. V usage is TRBV19 and J usage is TRBJ1-6, with D hard to call. V shed 3 bases and J shed 5 bases, with 11 bases lying between them. The CDR3 is 15 residues long. Germline values: CDR1 LNHDA, CDR2 SQIVND (reference sequence). Written as DNA, the CDR3 is TGTGCCAGTAGTATTACCGGACCGAATAATTCACCCCTCCACTTT. Translated, it gives CASSITGPNNSPLHF.

The table lists this clonotype with many counts. This chain uses TRBV15 with TRBJ2-6, with D hard to call. The germline V gene has CDR1 LNHNV and CDR2 YYDKDF (reference sequence). The CDR3 is made up of 15 amino acids. The V end was cut by 1 base, the J end by 0 bases, with 4 bases between. The CDR3 is CATSRVNSGANVLTF. The CDR3 DNA reads as TGTGCCACCAGCAGAGTGAACTCTGGGGCCAACGTCCTGACTTTC.

The V call is TRBV10-3, the J call TRBJ1-1; no reliable D call. With 10 bases removed from V and 3 bases from J, the gap between germline ends came to 21 bases. The CDR3 length is 15 residues. CDR1 and CDR2 from the germline V gene are ENHRY and SYGVKD. The CDR3 DNA reads as TGTGCCACCAGGTCGTATGTGGGAATCGACACTGAAGCTTTCTTT. Amino acid sequence: CATRSYVGIDTEAFF.

This clonotype occurred many times. One junction end does not reproduce the germline sequence, and a read error may be involved. The V gene is TRBV6-4, the J gene TRBJ1-3; tentatively, D is TRBD1 (5 bases). The CDR3 totals 13 residues. CDR1 MRHNA and CDR2 SNTAGT come from the germline V gene. The CDR3 reads CASGDSSGNTIYF. Written as DNA, the CDR3 is TGTGCCAGCGGTGACAGCTCTGGAAACACCATATATTTT.

This chain uses TRBV9 with TRBJ2-5; TRBD1 or TRBD2 may be the D gene (6 bases each). The V end was cut by 2 bases, the J end by 3 bases, with 17 bases between. The CDR3 is made up of 16 amino acids. Germline lookup yields CDR1 SGDLS and CDR2 YYNGEE. For the CDR3, the DNA is TGTGCCAGCAGCGTTCATGAGGGGGGATTCGAAGAGACCCAGTACTTC. The encoded protein is CASSVHEGGFEETQYF.

This clonotype was observed at least ten times. The genes are TRBV5-6 and TRBJ2-7; tentative D call: TRBD1 (5 bases). With 5 bases removed from V and 5 bases from J, the gap between germline ends came to 11 bases. The CDR3 consists of 12 residues. CDR1 and CDR2 from the germline V gene are SGHDT and YYEEEE. CDR3 nucleotide sequence: TGTGCCAGCAGGGTAGAAGGGGACGAGCAGTACTTC. Its protein is CASRVEGDEQYF.

This clonotype came up many times. This chain uses TRBV11-2 with TRBJ2-7, with unresolved D. Trimming took off 1 base at V and 2 bases at J, with 6 bases between the two ends. Looked up from germline, CDR1 is SGHAT and CDR2 is FQNNGV. The CDR3 contains 13 residues. The CDR3 reads CASSLAEPYEQYF. As DNA, the CDR3 is TGTGCCAGCAGCTTAGCGGAGCCCTACGAGCAGTACTTC.

As regards this clonotype: This clone may be a read error of a much larger clone one base away. V and J are TRBV18 and TRBJ2-7; a weak D match, TRBD1 (5 bases). The CDR3 sequence is 16 residues long. Germline CDR1 KGHSH, CDR2 LQKENI. CDR3 DNA: TGTGTCAGCTCACGTATAGGGGCTTCTAACTCCTACGAGCAGTACTTC. Protein product: CVSSRIGASNSYEQYF.

This clonotype was counted at least ten times. The J gene is TRBJ2-5, the V gene TRBV19, with 7 bases that match TRBD1. The trim removed 5 bases at V and 2 bases at J, leaving 11 bases unmatched. Germline V gene sequence: CDR1 LNHDA, CDR2 SQIVND (reference sequence). CDR3 length: 16 residues. The CDR3 here is CASSLSLYRGQETQYF. DNA for the CDR3: TGTGCCAGTAGTTTATCCTTATACAGGGGACAAGAGACCCAGTACTTC.

This clonotype was recorded many times. The V gene is TRBV28, the J gene TRBJ1-5; D is ambiguous. The CDR3 covers 15 residues. CDR1 and CDR2 from the germline V gene are MDHEN and SYDVKM. Trimming stripped 8 bases from V and 3 bases from J, with 17 bases between. CDR3 loop: CASSKPPGSNQPQHF. The CDR3 bases are TGTGCCAGCTCGAAGCCCCCGGGATCCAATCAGCCCCAGCATTTT.

The V and J genes are TRBV6-1 and TRBJ2-7, with 12 bases that match TRBD2. Per germline, CDR1 MNHNS and CDR2 SASEGT. Germline trimming cut 6 bases from V and 7 bases from J; bases unmatched to any gene: 10. CDR3 length: 15 amino acids. CDR3 sequence: CASSLVLAGGVEQYF. The DNA for the CDR3 is TGTGCCAGCAGCCTAGTACTAGCGGGGGGTGTAGAGCAGTACTTC.

This clonotype occurred many times. Just one base apart from a much larger clone, this may be a read error. In nucleotides, the CDR3 is TGTGCCAACAGTCGACAGGGGGCCTACGAGCAGTACTTC. Translation gives CANSRQGAYEQYF. This chain joins TRBV28 and TRBJ2-7; TRBD1 matches at 9 bases. The CDR3 loop spans 13 amino acids. Germline CDR1 MDHEN, CDR2 SYDVKM.

The sample holds many counts of this clonotype. The V call is TRBV4-3, the J call TRBJ2-7, with D perhaps given as TRBD1 or TRBD2 (5 bases each). The V end was cut by 1 base, the J end by 4 bases, with 14 bases between. Germline CDR1 LGHNA, CDR2 YSLEER. This CDR3 contains 15 residues. The CDR3 loop is CASSQAGTGRYEQYF. In DNA form, the CDR3 reads TGCGCCAGCAGCCAAGCCGGGACGGGGCGTTACGAGCAGTACTTC.

The rearrangement uses TRBV6-2 or TRBV6-3 and TRBJ2-2; D remains ambiguous. The CDR3 contains 16 residues. The V and J ends lost 0 bases and 0 bases respectively, with 8 bases between them. Germline CDR1 and CDR2: MNHEY and SVGEGT. The CDR3: CASSYSQAANTGELFF. The CDR3 coding sequence is TGTGCCAGCAGTTACTCCCAGGCAGCGAACACCGGGGAGCTGTTTTTT.

This clonotype was detected ten times or more. The chain recombines TRBV24-1 with TRBJ1-5, with 9 positions matching TRBD1. This CDR3 spans 16 amino acids. V was clipped by 3 bases and J by 5 bases; unmatched bases: 7. From germline, CDR1 is KGHDR and CDR2 SFDVKD. The CDR3 DNA sequence: TGTGCCACCAGTGATATGGGACAGGGCCCCGATCAGCCCCAGCATTTT. This encodes CATSDMGQGPDQPQHF.

This clonotype has a count of ten or more. J is TRBJ1-2 and V is TRBV12-3 or TRBV12-4; tentative D call: TRBD1 (6 bases). The germline V and J ends were trimmed by 6 bases and 4 bases, with 12 bases remaining between them. The CDR3 runs to 13 residues. The CDR3 reads CASSRDRIYGYTF. In DNA, the CDR3 is TGTGCCAGCAGCCGAGACAGGATCTATGGCTACACCTTC.

The table lists this clonotype with many counts. The chain has TRBV12-3 or TRBV12-4 and TRBJ2-7, with D unresolved. The CDR3 sequence is 14 residues long. The V gene lost 6 bases and the J gene lost 4 bases, with 16 bases spanning the gap. Here the CDR3 reads CASSQEFKWYEQYF. The CDR3 DNA reads TGTGCCAGCAGCCAAGAGTTCAAGTGGTACGAGCAGTACTTC.

This clonotype was counted at least ten times. This chain connects TRBV20-1 to TRBJ1-6; TRBD1 might be the D (5 bases). V was cut by 4 bases and J by 8 bases, with 15 bases left in between. The germline V gene has CDR1 DFQATT and CDR2 SNEGSKA (reference sequence). The CDR3 consists of 14 residues. The CDR3 sequence: CSATGRGIDSPLHF. The CDR3 DNA follows: TGCAGTGCTACTGGACGGGGGATAGATTCACCCCTCCACTTT.

This clonotype was observed at least ten times. This chain joins TRBV6-2 or TRBV6-3 and TRBJ1-2, with no clear D. Germline V gene lookup returns CDR1 MNHEY and CDR2 SVGEGT. V lost 1 base to trimming and J lost 8 bases, with 17 bases between them. CDR3 length equals 15 residues. The CDR3 reads CASSYYVPKVGGYTF. CDR3 DNA: TGTGCCAGCAGTTACTACGTTCCGAAGGTCGGCGGCTACACCTTC.

This clonotype has at least ten counts. The V and J genes are TRBV12-3 or TRBV12-4 and TRBJ2-7; 8 nucleotides line up with TRBD1. This CDR3 is built from 13 residues. After removal of 4 bases from V and 3 bases from J, the junction contained 2 bases not matched to a gene. The CDR3 protein is CASSYDRGYEQYF. In DNA form, the CDR3 reads TGTGCCAGCAGTTATGACAGGGGCTACGAGCAGTACTTC.

The genes are TRBV19 and TRBJ1-1; D gene unclear. Germline values: CDR1 LNHDA, CDR2 SQIVND (reference sequence). The CDR3 runs to 14 residues. V was shortened by 1 base and J by 1 base, with 7 bases between the two germline ends. The CDR3 region has the DNA TGTGCCAGTAGTATAGTAACGGGGAACACTGAAGCTTTCTTT. Translated: CASSIVTGNTEAFF.

This sequence joins TRBV20-1 and TRBJ2-7; TRBD1 is a possible D gene (5 bases). CDR1 and CDR2 from the germline V gene are DFQATT and SNEGSKA (reference sequence). There are 15 residues in the CDR3. V lost 3 bases, J lost 0 bases, and 15 bases lay in between. CDR3 DNA: TGCAGTGCTAGGGAGTGGGTGGGGCACTCCTACGAGCAGTACTTC. It codes for CSAREWVGHSYEQYF.

Many counts were recorded for this clonotype. This chain connects TRBV6-1 to TRBJ2-7; TRBD1 aligns across 9 bases. From germline, CDR1 is MNHNS and CDR2 SASEGT. This CDR3 is built from 15 residues. The J segment lost 5 bases and the V segment lost 6 bases, leaving 11 bases of the junction unmatched. This chain's CDR3 is CASRKWGQGGDEQYF. For the CDR3, the DNA is TGTGCCAGCAGGAAGTGGGGACAGGGTGGGGACGAGCAGTACTTC.

This clonotype has only a few counts. V gene TRBV28 combines with J gene TRBJ2-7; the match to TRBD2 covers 8 bases. This CDR3 spans 15 amino acids. Germline V gene lookup returns CDR1 MDHEN and CDR2 SYDVKM. V shed 10 bases, J shed 0 bases, and the junction held 11 bases outside the gene matches. CDR3 protein: CATRGGDTSSYEQYF. CDR3 bases: TGTGCCACCCGGGGGGGGGACACGAGCTCCTACGAGCAGTACTTC.

This clonotype was recorded at least ten times. The chain combines TRBV18 with TRBJ2-5; 10 bases map to TRBD1. Germline V CDR1 and CDR2: KGHSH, LQKENI. V shed 5 bases, J shed 5 bases, and the junction held 11 bases outside the gene matches. The CDR3 loop spans 16 amino acids. This chain's CDR3 is CASSETSGTGEETQYF. In DNA form, the CDR3 reads TGTGCCAGCTCAGAAACTTCCGGGACAGGGGAGGAGACCCAGTACTTC.